These 17 T cell receptor beta chains share one sample of origin, sequenced in a study of low-dose radiotherapy and immunotherapy resistance in tumors. TRAV- and TRBV-specific primers primed first-strand cDNA, covering alpha and beta chains. A constant-region primer paired with the V-primer adapter amplified TCRs over about 19 PCR cycles. TCRdb used MiXCR to reprocess the reads, holding one entry per CDR3 protein. The sample contains about 71,000 distinct CDR3 sequences, around 29% of which appear only once. Time point meaning: before trial treatment. Sample: PBMCs, taken before treatment. All receptors derive from a female donor with ovarian cancer.

This clonotype was detected ten times or more. This sequence joins TRBV27 and TRBJ2-1; TRBD1 might be the D (5 bases). Trimming stripped 4 bases from V and 4 bases from J, with 14 bases between. There are 15 residues in the CDR3. Germline V gives CDR1 MNHEY, CDR2 SMNVEV (reference sequence). The CDR3 nucleotides are TGTGCCAGCAGTTCGCCGGACAACTTATACAATGAGCAGTTCTTC. Translated: CASSSPDNLYNEQFF.

The chain joins TRBV7-2 to TRBJ2-1, with D perhaps being TRBD1 or TRBD2 (7 bases each). Germline CDR1 is SGHTA and CDR2 is FQGNSA. The CDR3 extends over 15 amino acids. V shed 2 bases and J shed 10 bases, with 18 bases lying between them. The CDR3 DNA reads TGTGCCAGCAGCTTAAGGACAGGACTAGTTAGGGAGCAGTTCTTC. Protein: CASSLRTGLVREQFF.

The genes are TRBV5-1 and TRBJ1-1; D remains ambiguous. Trimming stripped 0 bases from V and 1 base from J, with 4 bases between. Looked up from germline, CDR1 is SGHRS and CDR2 is YFSETQ. This CDR3 is 13 amino acids long. CDR3 sequence (DNA): TGCGCCAGCAGCTTGGAACCGAACACTGAAGCTTTCTTT. Its protein product is CASSLEPNTEAFF.

In its sample, this clonotype was seen many times. V usage is TRBV12-3 or TRBV12-4 and J usage is TRBJ1-4; TRBD1 matches 10 bases. The CDR3 is 15 amino acids. Unmatched junction bases numbered 8, after V lost 5 bases and J lost 8 bases. CDR3 protein: CASSVRDRGGEKLFF. The DNA for the CDR3 is TGTGCCAGCAGTGTCCGGGACAGGGGCGGCGAAAAACTGTTTTTT.

Remarks on this clonotype: With only one base between it and a far larger clone, this is likely a read error. CDR3 in amino acids: CAHRPPATSREQFF. Here the CDR3 DNA reads TGTGCGCACCGCCCGCCGGCGACTTCTCGGGAGCAGTTCTTC. The chain combines TRBV15 with TRBJ2-1; D is unresolved. The germline CDR1 and CDR2 sequences are LNHNV and YYDKDF (reference sequence). The CDR3 is 14 residues long.

The rearrangement joins TRBV5-1 to TRBJ1-5; the match to TRBD1 covers 8 bases. Germline V gene sequence: CDR1 SGHRS, CDR2 YFSETQ. There are 14 residues in the CDR3. The V gene end was trimmed by 4 bases and the J gene end by 7 bases; junction bases not matched to a gene: 7. This CDR3 is CASSPGQGSQPQHF. The CDR3 nucleotides are TGCGCCAGCAGCCCCGGACAGGGCAGCCAGCCCCAGCATTTT.

This clonotype was counted once. This is likely an artifact of a read error, given a far larger clone one base away. The chain joins TRBV4-3 to TRBJ2-7, with D hard to call. This CDR3 has 15 amino acids. Trimming took 4 bases from V and 7 from J, leaving 20 bases between them. Germline assignment: CDR1 LGHNA and CDR2 YSLEER. The chain's CDR3 is CASSPLLSNYNEQYF. Here the CDR3 DNA reads TGCGCCAGCAGCCCACTCCTCTCCAATTACAATGAGCAGTACTTC.

Many counts were recorded for this clonotype. The chain combines TRBV5-1 with TRBJ2-7, with TRBD2 identical over 14 bases. Germline V gene lookup returns CDR1 SGHRS and CDR2 YFSETQ. Trimming at V came to 7 bases and at J to 3 bases, leaving 6 bases not matched to a gene. The CDR3 is 15 amino acids. The CDR3 DNA reads as TGCGCCAGCTCCAGGGGACTAGCGGGGGACTACGAGCAGTACTTC. It specifies CASSRGLAGDYEQYF.

At least ten counts were recorded for this clonotype. The rearrangement links TRBV19 to TRBJ1-1; 9 bases agree with TRBD1. The V gene's germline CDR1 is LNHDA and CDR2 SQIVND (reference sequence). With V trimmed by 4 bases and J by 1 base, 10 bases remained unmatched. This CDR3 region has 17 residues. The CDR3 reads CASSTLPGQGSNTEAFF. Written as DNA, the CDR3 is TGTGCCAGTAGTACGCTCCCGGGACAGGGATCGAACACTGAAGCTTTCTTT.

The chain is built from TRBV13 and TRBJ2-6, with TRBD2 identical over 13 bases. The CDR3 runs to 21 residues. Germline CDR1 reads PRHDT; CDR2 reads FYEKMQ (reference sequence). Trimming removed 5 bases from V and 0 bases from J; junction bases left unmatched: 13. Here the CDR3 reads CASSPTPGLAGALSGANVLTF. The CDR3 nucleotides read TGTGCCAGCAGCCCCACCCCAGGACTAGCGGGGGCACTCTCTGGGGCCAACGTCCTGACTTTC.

Note on this clonotype: The likely explanation is a read error, given a far larger clone one base away. The chain uses TRBV7-9 and TRBJ1-4; TRBD1 aligns across 7 bases. The germline V gene encodes CDR1 SEHNR and CDR2 FQNEAQ (reference sequence). Trimming removed 8 bases from V and 7 bases from J; junction bases left unmatched: 13. This CDR3 has 15 amino acids. CDR3 in amino acids: CASGSYRGEFEKLFF. CDR3 bases: TGTGCCAGCGGCTCCTACAGGGGAGAGTTTGAAAAACTGTTTTTT.

This clonotype was picked up many times. The genes are TRBV11-3 and TRBJ2-2; the D gene is possibly TRBD1 (6 bases). CDR1 is SGHNT and CDR2 is YENEEA in the germline V gene. Trimming left V 6 bases short and J 8 bases short, with 19 bases between. This CDR3 is built from 15 residues. CDR3 amino acids: CASRRRDTAEGELFF. The CDR3 region has the DNA TGTGCCAGCAGGCGCCGGGACACCGCTGAGGGGGAGCTGTTTTTT.

The rearrangement joins TRBV6-2 or TRBV6-3 to TRBJ2-1; weak D call: TRBD2 (6 bases). CDR1 MNHEY and CDR2 SVGEGT come from the germline V gene. The CDR3 sequence is 15 residues long. Trimming took off 7 bases at V and 5 bases at J, with 18 bases between the two ends. The CDR3 DNA reads TGTGCCAGCACCCCTAGCGTCTCACTTGACAATGAGCAGTTCTTC. This codes for CASTPSVSLDNEQFF.

Remarks on this clonotype: Given a far larger clone just one base away, this is likely a sequencing read error. This chain uses TRBV6-2 or TRBV6-3 with TRBJ2-1; TRBD1 might be the D (5 bases). The V and J ends lost 9 bases and 10 bases respectively, with 19 bases between them. Per the germline V gene, CDR1 is MNHEY and CDR2 is SVGEGT. This CDR3 spans 13 amino acids. CDR3 nucleotide sequence: TGTGCCAGTCAGGGTCGGTCCTACTACGAGCAGTTCTTC. Protein product: CASQGRSYYEQFF.

This clonotype appeared many times. This chain links TRBV2 with TRBJ2-2; D is unclear. CDR1 and CDR2 (germline): SNHLY, FYNNEI. The length of the CDR3 is 16 residues. Deletions cut 6 bases from V and 0 bases from J, with 14 bases between. CDR3 DNA sequence: TGTGCCAGCAGCCGGGCCGGTAATCCGAACACCGGGGAGCTGTTTTTT. This sequence encodes CASSRAGNPNTGELFF.

The chain combines TRBV6-2 or TRBV6-3 with TRBJ2-7; TRBD1 agrees at 9 bases. The CDR3 sequence is 13 residues long. V gave up 5 bases and J gave up 5 bases; unmatched junction bases: 4. Germline CDR1 reads MNHEY; CDR2 reads SVGEGT. Written as DNA, the CDR3 is TGTGCCAGCAGTGAAACAGGGGGCCACGAGCAGTACTTC. It specifies CASSETGGHEQYF.

This clonotype was picked up many times. The V call is TRBV20-1, the J call TRBJ2-3; 9 bases map to TRBD2. CDR1 DFQATT and CDR2 SNEGSKA come from the germline V gene (reference sequence). Losses at the gene ends were 6 bases for V and 6 bases for J; bases not matched to a gene: 7. The length of the CDR3 is 13 residues. CDR3 loop: CSAGAGGVDTQYF. CDR3 in DNA: TGCAGTGCCGGAGCGGGGGGAGTCGATACGCAGTATTTT.